This T cell receptor beta chain derives from a study of Ad26.COV2.S vaccination and SARS-CoV-2 variants. Treatment denoted: around 19 received Ad26.COV2.S at low or high dose, single or two shots; several received placebo; per-sample allocation not given. Sampling happened 63 days after the first vaccine or placebo injection. TCRdb keeps only in-frame clones here, not all; method: immunoSEQ multiplex PCR. The repertoire holds about 350,000 clones, with around 88% as singletons. Deletions cut 0 bases from V and 2 bases from J, with 0 bases between. Germline V gene sequence: CDR1 SGDLS, CDR2 YYNGEE. The CDR3 covers 13 residues.

The chain uses TRBV9 and TRBJ2-6; D uncertain. The specimen was peripheral blood, collected in a trial of Ad26.COV2.S vaccine versus placebo. The sequence was collected from a person between 18 and 59 years old who received the Ad26.COV2.S COVID-19 vaccine or a placebo. CDR3 coding DNA: TGTGCCAGCAGCGTAGCTGGGGCCAACGTCCTGACTTTC. This sequence encodes CASSVAGANVLTF.